The clone carrying this T cell receptor beta chain was seen a single time. The antigen is not known. The data derive from a study of shared clonotypes between healthy human individuals. Background on the study: Aged 18 to 49, the donors were a couple of women and a few men.

The table came from immunoSEQ multiplex PCR; TCRdb's copy has only in-frame clones and leaves some out. The data contain some 2,500,000 clones, 85% to 95% of them singletons. Looked up from germline, CDR1 is SGHAT and CDR2 is FQNNGV. V was pared by 1 base and J by 7 bases, with 8 bases of the junction left unmatched. The CDR3 spans 15 residues. Study results and limitations: Several donors showed sharing of approximately 4.7% of naive CD4 clonotypes.

The J gene is TRBJ1-2, the V gene TRBV11-2, with 8 bases matching TRBD1. The sample comprised naive CD4+ T cells from PBMCs. Subset reported: CD45RA+ positively selected. The TCR originated in a man aged 18 to 30 in good health. Some clones in this sample may be carry-over from other donors' samples. CDR3 amino acids: CASSLGQGMLGGYTF. As DNA, the CDR3 is TGTGCCAGCAGCTTAGGACAGGGGATGCTTGGTGGCTACACCTTC.